In its sample, the clone carrying this TCR beta chain was seen a few times. Its specificity is unknown. Germline lookup yields CDR1 DFQATT and CDR2 SNEGSKA (reference sequence). The ends lost 0 bases at V and 3 bases at J; junction bases unmatched: 6. This CDR3 is 16 amino acids long. This sample is drawn from a study of T-cell reconstitution after alpha-beta-depleted transplantation in children. General observations from the study: Alpha-beta T cells present about two months after transplant were reported to originate from several hundred expanded graft clones.

Library preparation (for TCRbeta) was performed with unique molecular identifiers. TCRdb processed the PCR reads anew with MiXCR; each CDR3 protein has one entry. The sample lists about 500,000 distinct CDR3 sequences; about 10% were seen once. V is TRBV20-1 and J is TRBJ2-4, with 9 bases lining up with TRBD1. The sequence was collected from a female patient between 2 and 15 years old who had a stem cell transplant for aplastic anemia, so the T cells may come from the graft donor. Sequencing used PBMCs, mostly from graft donor cells, obtained 180 days after TCRalphabeta/CD19-depleted stem cell transplant. CDR3 DNA sequence: TGCAGTGCTAGAGACCCGAAGACAGGGGGCAAAAACATTCAGTACTTC. It yields the protein CSARDPKTGGKNIQYF.